The 5 T cell receptor beta chains reported below all come from one sample, sequenced in a study of shared clonotypes between healthy human individuals. The table came from immunoSEQ multiplex PCR; TCRdb's copy has only in-frame clones and leaves some out. The sample yields about 95,000 clones, 67% seen once. The sample comprised memory CD8+ T cells sorted from blood. The subset here: CD45RO+ cells pooled with CCR7-negative TemRA cells. These receptor sequences come from a young man in good health.

The rearrangement uses TRBV10-1 and TRBJ2-1, with D possibly being TRBD2 (5 bases). The CDR3 has 13 amino acids. The V and J ends lost 4 bases and 6 bases respectively, with 10 bases between them. In germline, CDR1 is WNHNN, CDR2 SYGVQD (reference sequence). The chain's CDR3 is CASSGSGINEQFF. As DNA, the CDR3 is TGCGCCAGCAGTGGCTCCGGGATCAATGAGCAGTTCTTC.

Remarks on this clone: The junction departs from the called germline gene at one end, perhaps through a read error. Different DNA sequences within this sample yield the same CDR3. The chain couples TRBV15 to TRBJ2-6; the D gene is possibly TRBD2 (6 bases). Germline values: CDR1 LNHNV, CDR2 YYDKDF (reference sequence). This CDR3 is built from 16 residues. CDR3 loop: CATSRAGDSGANVLTF. CDR3 nucleotide sequence: TGTGCCACCAGCAGAGCGGGGGATTCCGGGGCCAACGTCCTGACCTTC.

This chain connects TRBV5-5 to TRBJ1-3; 7 bases match TRBD1. Germline V gives CDR1 SGHKS, CDR2 YYEKEE (reference sequence). CDR3 length: 16 residues. V shed 4 bases, J shed 4 bases, and the junction held 11 bases outside the gene matches. Written as DNA, the CDR3 is TGTGCCAGCAGCAGAACAAGGCCACAGGGGGGAAACACCATATATTTT. Its protein is CASSRTRPQGGNTIYF.

This clone was seen only once. V and J are TRBV7-9 and TRBJ2-7; the match to TRBD2 covers 14 bases. The J segment lost 6 bases and the V segment lost 5 bases, leaving 9 bases of the junction unmatched. This CDR3 spans 16 amino acids. Germline V gene sequence: CDR1 SEHNR, CDR2 FQNEAQ (reference sequence). Here the CDR3 reads CASSPDGTSGSGEQYF. In nucleotides, the CDR3 is TGTGCCAGCAGCCCAGACGGGACTAGCGGGAGCGGCGAGCAGTACTTC.

The DNA for the CDR3 is TGTGCCAGCAAGTGGGGGGGGACGGGCGCCCAGTACTTC. Its translation is CASKWGGTGAQYF. The V call is TRBV27, the J call TRBJ2-5; 7 bases map to TRBD2. With V trimmed by 7 bases and J by 9 bases, 11 bases remained unmatched. Germline CDR1 reads MNHEY; CDR2 reads SMNVEV (reference sequence). CDR3 length: 13 amino acids.